This TCR beta chain stems from a study of cytomegalovirus exposure and HLA in healthy donors. Study results and caveats: Reports showed the classifier diagnosing cytomegalovirus status with high specificity and sensitivity. The study recorded 160 or so TCR beta chains that were cytomegalovirus-associated.

TCRdb's copy holds only in-frame clones and misses some; the assay was immunoSEQ multiplex PCR. Of some 250,000 clones in the sample, about 86% are singletons; the top ten hold 1% to 1.5%. The study drew the donors from its 120-subject validation cohort, separate from the approximately 700-subject first cohort. This clone was counted a single time. The target antigen is unknown. Sequenced material: PBMCs. This TCR derives from a woman between 25 and 40 years old in good health and CMV-seropositive.

Here the CDR3 DNA reads TGTGCCAGCAGACCCCCATCAGGGACAGGGGAAGGGGAAAAACTGTTTTTT. It is translated as CASRPPSGTGEGEKLFF. The J gene is TRBJ1-4, the V gene TRBV7-9; TRBD1 matches at 10 bases. The CDR3 totals 17 residues. Germline assignment: CDR1 SEHNR and CDR2 FQNEAQ (reference sequence). With V trimmed by 6 bases and J by 8 bases, 15 bases remained unmatched.